The present TCR beta chain was sequenced within a study of siplizumab effects on memory and regulatory T cells. Each sample had around 99,000 TCR templates assayed. The protocol was immunoSEQ multiplex PCR, while the TCRdb copy is restricted to in-frame clones and leaves out a portion. The sample yields tens of thousands of clones, 80% to 95% seen once. This clone showed up just once. Its antigen remains unidentified. Study results and caveats: The diversity of naive T cells seemed greater than that of memory cells, and their alloresponse contribution seemed major. Neither a naive nor a memory phenotype was assignable to roughly 80-95% of proliferating CD4+ or CD8+ clones.

The J segment lost 4 bases and the V segment lost 3 bases, leaving 4 bases of the junction unmatched. Germline loops: CDR1 MGHRA, CDR2 YSYEKL. The CDR3 runs 14 residues. Sample: CD8+ T cells sorted from blood. This sequence originates from a human donor in good health. This rearrangement joins TRBV4-1 to TRBJ1-2; 8 positions agree with TRBD1. This chain's CDR3 is CASSQSTGAYGYTF. The CDR3 DNA is TGCGCCAGCAGCCAGTCGACAGGGGCCTATGGCTACACCTTC.